These 8 T cell receptor beta chains were sequenced from one sample in a study of blood T cells in healthy people across ages. A second PCR, run for roughly 7 to 11 cycles, used a sample-barcoded 5' primer plus a J-beta primer mix. Each CDR3 protein is one row after TCRdb ran MiXCR on the 5' RACE reads. The sample records 1 million to 1.2 million distinct CDR3 sequences, 35% to 40% being singletons. Input material: blood. These receptors were collected from a man younger than 35 in good health.

The chain uses TRBV5-1 and TRBJ2-1; 7 bases are a match to TRBD2. The junction had 13 bases not matched to a gene; V was cut back by 4 bases and J by 12 bases. The CDR3 contains 14 residues. Germline CDR1 reads SGHRS; CDR2 reads YFSETQ. The CDR3 region has the DNA TGCGCCAGCAGCCCGGACGAGCGGGAATATGGGCAGTTCTTC. This encodes CASSPDEREYGQFF. The variable domain in full, with the rest retrieved from reference TRBV5-1 and TRBJ2-1, is KAGVTQTPRYLIKTRGQQVTLSCSPISGHRSVSWYQQTPGQGLQFLFEYFSETQRNKGNFPGRFSGRQFSNSRSEMNVSTLELGDSALYLCASSPDEREYGQFFGPGTRLTVL.

V is TRBV20-1 and J is TRBJ1-1; D is undetermined. The V end was cut by 5 bases, the J end by 5 bases, with 12 bases between. The germline V gene encodes CDR1 DFQATT and CDR2 SNEGSKA (reference sequence). The CDR3 runs to 12 residues. CDR3 nucleotides: TGCAGTGCTCGGACGGTTAAGACTGAAGCTTTCTTT. This translates into CSARTVKTEAFF.

The chain uses TRBV12-3 or TRBV12-4 and TRBJ2-5; D possibly corresponds to TRBD1 (6 bases). With 4 bases removed from V and 5 bases from J, the gap between germline ends came to 14 bases. This CDR3 contains 14 residues. The CDR3 nucleotides read TGTGCCAGCAGTTCCCCGACAGGAGGTGAGACCCAGTACTTC. It is translated as CASSSPTGGETQYF.

The rearrangement links TRBV5-5 to TRBJ2-1, with 7 bases lining up with TRBD2. From germline, CDR1 is SGHKS and CDR2 YYEKEE (reference sequence). The V gene end was trimmed by 1 base and the J gene end by 0 bases; junction bases not matched to a gene: 10. The CDR3 covers 18 residues. Here the CDR3 DNA reads TGTGCCAGCAGCTTGTCCAGCGGGGCCCCTCTCTCCTACAATGAGCAGTTCTTC. It encodes CASSLSSGAPLSYNEQFF. The variable domain in full, completed from reference TRBV5-5 and TRBJ2-1, reads DAGVTQSPTHLIKTRGQQVTLRCSPISGHKSVSWYQQVLGQGPQFIFQYYEKEERGRGNFPDRFSARQFPNYSSELNVNALLLGDSALYLCASSLSSGAPLSYNEQFFGPGTRLTVL.

About this clonotype itself: This may be a read error, as it is one base from a much larger clone. The chain is built from TRBV11-2 and TRBJ2-7; TRBD2 aligns across 13 bases. The germline CDR1 and CDR2 sequences are SGHAT and FQNNGV. With 4 bases clipped from V and 7 bases from J, the junction kept 10 bases outside the gene matches. The CDR3 is 16 residues long. CDR3 coding DNA: TGTGCCAGCAGCTCCCTTACTAGCGGGGGGGGAAATGAGCAGTACTTC. Protein: CASSSLTSGGGNEQYF.

The genes are TRBV6-2 or TRBV6-3 and TRBJ1-1; D not resolved. V lost 5 bases, J lost 1 base, and 11 bases lay in between. This CDR3 region has 14 residues. Per germline, CDR1 MNHEY and CDR2 SVGEGT. CDR3 in DNA: TGTGCCAGCAGTCCGGCGACACAGAACACTGAAGCTTTCTTT. This codes for CASSPATQNTEAFF.

The gene calls are TRBV10-3 and TRBJ1-5; 9 bases align to TRBD1. CDR1 and CDR2 (germline): ENHRY, SYGVKD. Trimming at V came to 8 bases and at J to 2 bases, leaving 4 bases not matched to a gene. The CDR3 is 14 amino acids. Here the CDR3 DNA reads TGTGCCATCGGGACAGGGAAAGGCAATCAGCCCCAGCATTTT. Encoded protein: CAIGTGKGNQPQHF.

Only a few counts were recorded for this clonotype. The V gene is TRBV20-1, the J gene TRBJ1-5; no clear D gene. There are 13 residues in the CDR3. Looked up from germline, CDR1 is DFQATT and CDR2 is SNEGSKA (reference sequence). Trimming removed 1 base from V and 2 bases from J, with 6 bases in between. The CDR3 loop is CSARGLGNQPQHF. In DNA form, the CDR3 reads TGCAGTGCTAGAGGGCTAGGCAATCAGCCCCAGCATTTT.